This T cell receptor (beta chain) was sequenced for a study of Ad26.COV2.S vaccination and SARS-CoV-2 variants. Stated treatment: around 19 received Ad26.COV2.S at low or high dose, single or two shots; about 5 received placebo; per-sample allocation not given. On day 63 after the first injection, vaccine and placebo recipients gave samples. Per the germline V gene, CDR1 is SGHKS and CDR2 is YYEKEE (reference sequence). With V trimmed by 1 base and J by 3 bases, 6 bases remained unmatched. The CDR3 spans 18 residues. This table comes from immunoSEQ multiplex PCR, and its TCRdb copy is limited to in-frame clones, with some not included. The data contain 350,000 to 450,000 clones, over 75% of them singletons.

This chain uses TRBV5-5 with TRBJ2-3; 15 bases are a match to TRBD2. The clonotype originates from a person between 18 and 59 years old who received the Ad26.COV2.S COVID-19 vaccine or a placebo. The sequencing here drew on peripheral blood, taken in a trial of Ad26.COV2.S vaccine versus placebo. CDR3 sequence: CASSLMGTSGGLTDTQYF. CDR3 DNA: TGTGCCAGCAGCTTGATGGGGACTAGCGGGGGGTTAACAGATACGCAGTATTTT. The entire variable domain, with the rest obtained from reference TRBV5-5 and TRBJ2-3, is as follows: DAGVTQSPTHLIKTRGQQVTLRCSPISGHKSVSWYQQVLGQGPQFIFQYYEKEERGRGNFPDRFSARQFPNYSSELNVNALLLGDSALYLCASSLMGTSGGLTDTQYFGPGTRLTVL.